Shown below are 6 T cell receptor beta chains from a single sample sequenced in a study of CXCR3-negative and CXCR3-positive naive CD8 T cells. UMI-labeled 5' RACE yielded the TRB cDNA libraries. TCRdb reprocessed the 5' RACE reads, keeping one entry per CDR3 protein, no DNA. This sample's clone table lists thousands of distinct CDR3 sequences. Findings and limits, study-wide: In CXCR3-positive naive cells, the TRB CDR3s were more hydrophobic than in CXCR3-negative naive cells.

Their target antigens are unknown. Sequences were obtained from naive CXCR3+ CD8+ T cells from blood. The subset here: CD45RO-CCR7+CD27+CD95- naive CD8+ T cells expressing CXCR3 (TNR3+). The source is a human donor in good health. Some clones in this sample may be carry-over from other donors' samples.

This chain uses TRBV29-1 with TRBJ2-1; TCRdb selects TRBD1, and the lack of DNA leaves this call unchecked. The V gene's germline CDR1 is SQVTM and CDR2 ANQGSEA. The CDR3 is 16 amino acids. CDR3 loop: CSVETPLKSSYNEQFF.

This chain links TRBV4-1 with TRBJ2-7; with no DNA, the TCRdb D assignment of TRBD2 cannot be verified. The CDR3 totals 13 residues. Germline V CDR1 and CDR2: MGHRA, YSYEKL. The CDR3 spells CASSRKLAGEQYF.

This chain connects TRBV15 to TRBJ2-3; the TRBD2 assignment by TCRdb is unverifiable without DNA. Germline V CDR1 and CDR2: LNHNV, YYDKDF (reference sequence). The CDR3 extends over 16 amino acids. The CDR3 reads CATSRTRSPLTDTQYF. Complete variable domain (other parts from reference TRBV15 and TRBJ2-3): DAMVIQNPRYQVTQFGKPVTLSCSQTLNHNVMYWYQQKSSQAPKLLFHYYDKDFNNEADTPDNFQSRRPNTSFCFLDIRSPGLGDTAMYLCATSRTRSPLTDTQYFGPGTRLTVL.

This clonotype counts as medium-sized by frequency. V and J are TRBV20-1 and TRBJ2-7; the TCRdb call, TRBD2, lacks DNA for checking. CDR3 length: 14 amino acids. Germline CDR1 DFQATT, CDR2 SNEGSKA (reference sequence). This CDR3 reads CSASDISGSYEQYF.

The V call is TRBV2, the J call TRBJ2-4. CDR1 and CDR2 (germline): SNHLY, FYNNEI. This CDR3 region has 16 residues. The CDR3 sequence: CASSEAASLAKNIQYF.

The chain has TRBV12-3 or TRBV12-4 and TRBJ2-1; TCRdb selects TRBD1, and the lack of DNA leaves this call unchecked. The CDR3 runs 19 residues. CDR3 residues: CASSLAHRGAPESYNEQFF.